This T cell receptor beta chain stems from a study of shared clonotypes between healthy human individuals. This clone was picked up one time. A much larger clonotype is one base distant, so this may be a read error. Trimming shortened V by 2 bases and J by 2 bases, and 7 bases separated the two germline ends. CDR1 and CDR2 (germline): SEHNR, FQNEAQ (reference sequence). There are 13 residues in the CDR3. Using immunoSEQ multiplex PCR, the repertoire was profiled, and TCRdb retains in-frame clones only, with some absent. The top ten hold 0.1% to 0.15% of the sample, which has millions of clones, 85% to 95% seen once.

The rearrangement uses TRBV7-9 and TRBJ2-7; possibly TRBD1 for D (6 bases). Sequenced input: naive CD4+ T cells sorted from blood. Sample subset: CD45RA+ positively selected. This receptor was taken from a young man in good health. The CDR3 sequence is CASSLNRAYEQYF. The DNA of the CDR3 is TGTGCCAGCAGCTTAAACAGGGCCTACGAGCAGTACTTC.